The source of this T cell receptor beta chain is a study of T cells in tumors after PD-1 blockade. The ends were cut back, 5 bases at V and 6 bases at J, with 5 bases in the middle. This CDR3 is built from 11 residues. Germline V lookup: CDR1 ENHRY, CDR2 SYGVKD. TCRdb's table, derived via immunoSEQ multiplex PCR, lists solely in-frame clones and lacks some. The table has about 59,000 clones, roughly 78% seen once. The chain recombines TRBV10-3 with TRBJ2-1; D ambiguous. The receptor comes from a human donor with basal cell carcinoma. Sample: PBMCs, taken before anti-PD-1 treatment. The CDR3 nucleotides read TGTGCCATCAGTAATCTCAATGAGCAGTTCTTC. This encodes CAISNLNEQFF.